Below are 11 T cell receptor beta chains sequenced from a single sample in a study of cytomegalovirus exposure and HLA in healthy donors. 60 Vbeta and 13 Jbeta primers were used in PCR. The assay was immunoSEQ multiplex PCR, and TCRdb's table has in-frame clones only and misses some. The repertoire holds about 150,000 clones, with 77% as singletons. Sequenced material: PBMCs. The source of these receptors is a male donor in good health and CMV-seronegative.

V usage is TRBV5-1 and J usage is TRBJ1-6; D might be TRBD1 (5 bases). V gave up 0 bases and J gave up 10 bases, with 8 bases separating them. The germline gives CDR1 SGHRS, CDR2 YFSETQ. This CDR3 spans 13 amino acids. CDR3 protein: CASSLGQRSPLHF. The CDR3 nucleotides read TGCGCCAGCAGCTTGGGACAGAGGTCACCCCTCCACTTT.

The V gene is TRBV9, the J gene TRBJ2-1; TRBD2 matches at 8 bases. CDR1 is SGDLS and CDR2 is YYNGEE in the germline V gene. The V gene end was trimmed by 4 bases and the J gene end by 8 bases; junction bases not matched to a gene: 5. There are 13 residues in the CDR3. Here the CDR3 DNA reads TGTGCCAGCAGCTATTTTAGCGGGGATGAGCAGTTCTTC. Protein sequence: CASSYFSGDEQFF.

The genes are TRBV6-5 and TRBJ2-3, with D possibly being TRBD2 (5 bases). Germline V gene sequence: CDR1 MNHEY, CDR2 SVGAGI. The CDR3 loop spans 15 amino acids. The V and J ends lost 4 bases and 5 bases respectively, with 16 bases between them. CDR3 sequence: CASSSREGRVDTQYF. Written as DNA, the CDR3 is TGTGCCAGCAGTTCGAGAGAGGGCCGGGTAGATACGCAGTATTTT.

Regarding this clone: An end of the junction differs from the germline gene, which may be a read error. V is TRBV7-9 and J is TRBJ1-4; tentatively, D is TRBD1 (6 bases). This CDR3 region has 16 residues. CDR1 is SEHNR and CDR2 is FQNEAQ in the germline V gene (reference sequence). The CDR3: CSSSSRTTGHHEKLFF. CDR3 DNA sequence: TGTTCCAGCAGCTCTAGAACAACGGGACACCATGAAAAACTGTTTTTT. The whole variable domain, filled in from reference TRBV7-9 and TRBJ1-4, reads DTGVSQNPRHKITKRGQNVTFRCDPISEHNRLYWYRQTLGQGPEFLTYFQNEAQLEKSRLLSDRFSAERPKGSFSTLEIQRTEQGDSAMYLCSSSSRTTGHHEKLFFGSGTQLSVL.

The chain has TRBV9 and TRBJ2-5, with D perhaps TRBD1 (5 bases). V was shortened by 1 base and J by 4 bases, with 29 bases between the two germline ends. This CDR3 has 20 residues. Looked up from germline, CDR1 is SGDLS and CDR2 is YYNGEE. CDR3 DNA: TGTGCCAGCAGCGTATATCCCGCCCCAAAATTTAGGGGTAGGGTAGAGACCCAGTACTTC. This sequence encodes CASSVYPAPKFRGRVETQYF.

This clone appeared a few times. The gene calls are TRBV6-4 and TRBJ2-2; D gene unclear. With 7 bases removed from V and 1 base from J, the gap between germline ends came to 7 bases. The CDR3 covers 13 residues. Germline lookup yields CDR1 MRHNA and CDR2 SNTAGT. CDR3 amino acids: CASKERNTGELFF. The CDR3 DNA reads as TGTGCCAGCAAAGAGAGGAACACCGGGGAGCTGTTTTTT.

J is TRBJ1-1 and V is TRBV18, with 7 bases fitting TRBD1. The junction had 7 bases not matched to a gene; V was cut back by 6 bases and J by 0 bases. CDR1 and CDR2 from the germline V gene are KGHSH and LQKENI. The CDR3 length is 15 residues. The chain's CDR3 is CASSLGQFMNTEAFF. In DNA form, the CDR3 reads TGTGCCAGCTCCCTGGGACAGTTCATGAACACTGAAGCTTTCTTT.

This chain uses TRBV30 with TRBJ1-2; the match to TRBD1 covers 7 bases. The germline V gene has CDR1 GTSNPN and CDR2 SVGIG (reference sequence). CDR3 length: 13 residues. Germline trimming cut 0 bases from V and 8 bases from J; bases unmatched to any gene: 6. DNA for the CDR3: TGTGCCTGGAGTGTACTGGCAGGGGGGGGCTACACCTTC. Its protein product is CAWSVLAGGGYTF.

This sequence joins TRBV7-8 and TRBJ2-5, with 7 bases fitting TRBD2. V lost 5 bases and J lost 4; bases outside the gene matches: 10. This CDR3 has 15 residues. Germline CDR1 is SGHVS and CDR2 is FQNEAQ. The CDR3 coding sequence is TGTGCCAGCAGCGGGGAGGGAGGGCCCTCAGAGACCCAGTACTTC. This encodes CASSGEGGPSETQYF. Filled out from reference TRBV7-8 and TRBJ2-5, the complete variable domain reads GAGVSQSPRYKVAKRGQDVALRCDPISGHVSLFWYQQALGQGPEFLTYFQNEAQLDKSGLPSDRFFAERPEGSVSTLKIQRTQQEDSAVYLCASSGEGGPSETQYFGPGTRLLVL.

The chain combines TRBV27 with TRBJ1-2, with 11 bases identical to TRBD1. Trimming took 2 bases from V and 8 from J; bases not matched to a gene: 4. CDR1 and CDR2 (germline): MNHEY, SMNVEV (reference sequence). This CDR3 has 14 residues. The DNA for the CDR3 is TGTGCCAGCAGTTTAGGACAGGGGGCCAGAGGCTACACCTTC. This codes for CASSLGQGARGYTF.

This clone has only one observation. The chain is built from TRBV2 and TRBJ1-6, with TRBD1 identical over 7 bases. Losses at the gene ends were 4 bases for V and 9 bases for J; bases not matched to a gene: 3. The CDR3 has 13 amino acids. The germline gives CDR1 SNHLY, CDR2 FYNNEI. The CDR3 here is CASSATGASPLHF. The CDR3 DNA reads TGTGCCAGCAGTGCTACAGGGGCTTCACCCCTCCACTTT.